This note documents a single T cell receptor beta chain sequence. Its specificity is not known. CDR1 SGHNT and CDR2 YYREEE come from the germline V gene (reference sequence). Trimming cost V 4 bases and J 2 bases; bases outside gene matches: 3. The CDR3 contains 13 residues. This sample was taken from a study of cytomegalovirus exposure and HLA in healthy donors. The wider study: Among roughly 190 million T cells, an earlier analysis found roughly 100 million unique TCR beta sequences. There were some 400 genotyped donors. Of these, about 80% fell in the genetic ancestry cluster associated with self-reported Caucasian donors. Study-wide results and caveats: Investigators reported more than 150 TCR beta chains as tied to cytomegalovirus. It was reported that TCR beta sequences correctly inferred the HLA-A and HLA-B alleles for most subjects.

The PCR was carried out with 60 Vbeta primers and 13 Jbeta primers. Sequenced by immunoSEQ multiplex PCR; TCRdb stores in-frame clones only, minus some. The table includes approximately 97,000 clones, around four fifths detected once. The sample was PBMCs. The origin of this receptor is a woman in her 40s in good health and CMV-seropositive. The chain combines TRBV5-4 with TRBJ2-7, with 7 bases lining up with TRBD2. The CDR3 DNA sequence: TGTGCCAGCAGCCCGGGGGGTACCTACGAGCAGTACTTC. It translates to CASSPGGTYEQYF.